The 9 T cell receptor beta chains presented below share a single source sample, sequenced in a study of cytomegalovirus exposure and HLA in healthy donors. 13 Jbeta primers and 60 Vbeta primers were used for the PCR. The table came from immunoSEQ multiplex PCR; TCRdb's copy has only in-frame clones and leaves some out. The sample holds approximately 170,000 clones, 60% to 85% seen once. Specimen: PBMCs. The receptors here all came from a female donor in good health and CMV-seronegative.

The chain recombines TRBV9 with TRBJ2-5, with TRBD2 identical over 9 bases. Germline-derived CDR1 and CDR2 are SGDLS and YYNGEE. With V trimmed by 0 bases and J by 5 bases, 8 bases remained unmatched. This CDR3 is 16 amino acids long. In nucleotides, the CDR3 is TGTGCCAGCAGCGTAGTCGGGCGGGGGGGCTTGGAGACCCAGTACTTC. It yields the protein CASSVVGRGGLETQYF.

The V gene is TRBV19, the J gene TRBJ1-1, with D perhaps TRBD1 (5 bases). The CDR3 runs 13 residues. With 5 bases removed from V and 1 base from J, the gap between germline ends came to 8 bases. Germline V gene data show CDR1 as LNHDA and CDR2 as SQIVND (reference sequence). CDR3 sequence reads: CASSVTENTEAFF. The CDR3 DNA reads TGTGCCAGTAGTGTGACAGAGAACACTGAAGCTTTCTTT.

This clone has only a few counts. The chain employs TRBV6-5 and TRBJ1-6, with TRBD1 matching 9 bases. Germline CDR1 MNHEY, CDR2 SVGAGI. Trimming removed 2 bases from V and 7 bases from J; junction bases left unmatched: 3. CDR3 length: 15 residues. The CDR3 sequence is CASSYRDRENSPLHF. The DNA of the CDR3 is TGTGCCAGCAGTTACCGGGACAGGGAAAATTCACCCCTCCACTTT.

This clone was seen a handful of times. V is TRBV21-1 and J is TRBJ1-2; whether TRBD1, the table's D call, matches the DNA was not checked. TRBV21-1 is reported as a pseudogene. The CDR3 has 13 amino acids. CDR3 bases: TGTGCCAGCAGCACAAGCCAGGGGTCTGGCTACACCTTC. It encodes CASSTSQGSGYTF.

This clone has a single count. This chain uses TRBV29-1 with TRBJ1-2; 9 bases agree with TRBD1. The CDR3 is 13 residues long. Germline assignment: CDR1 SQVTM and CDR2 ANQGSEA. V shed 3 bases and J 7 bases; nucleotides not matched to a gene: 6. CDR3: CSVDRTGEVGYTF. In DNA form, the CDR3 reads TGCAGCGTTGATCGGACAGGGGAGGTTGGCTACACCTTC. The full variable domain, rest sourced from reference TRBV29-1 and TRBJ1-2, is SAVISQKPSRDICQRGTSLTIQCQVDSQVTMMFWYRQQPGQSLTLIATANQGSEATYESGFVIDKFPISRPNLTFSTLTVSNMSPEDSSIYLCSVDRTGEVGYTFGSGTRLTVV.

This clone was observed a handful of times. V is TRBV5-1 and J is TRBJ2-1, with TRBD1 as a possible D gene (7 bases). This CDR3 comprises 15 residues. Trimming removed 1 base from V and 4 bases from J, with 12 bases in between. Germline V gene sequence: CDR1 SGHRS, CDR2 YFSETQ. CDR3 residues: CASSLIQGRYNEQFF. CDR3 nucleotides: TGCGCCAGCAGCTTGATACAGGGGAGGTACAATGAGCAGTTCTTC.

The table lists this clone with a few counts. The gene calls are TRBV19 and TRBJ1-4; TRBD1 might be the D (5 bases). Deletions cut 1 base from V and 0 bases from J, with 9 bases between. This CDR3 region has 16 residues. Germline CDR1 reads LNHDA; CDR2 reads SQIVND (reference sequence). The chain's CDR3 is CASSIAAGPTNEKLFF. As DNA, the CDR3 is TGTGCCAGTAGTATAGCAGCGGGGCCAACTAATGAAAAACTGTTTTTT.

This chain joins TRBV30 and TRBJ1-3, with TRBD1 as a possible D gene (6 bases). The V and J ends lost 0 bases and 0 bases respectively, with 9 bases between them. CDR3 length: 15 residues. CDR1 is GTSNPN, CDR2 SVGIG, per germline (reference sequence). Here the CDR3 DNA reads TGTGCCTGGAGTGTACAGGGATACTCTGGAAACACCATATATTTT. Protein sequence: CAWSVQGYSGNTIYF. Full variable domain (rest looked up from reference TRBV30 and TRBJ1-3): SQTIHQWPATLVQPVGSPLSLECTVEGTSNPNLYWYRQAAGRGLQLLFYSVGIGQISSEVPQNLSASRPQDRQFILSSKKLLLSDSGFYLCAWSVQGYSGNTIYFGEGSWLTVV.

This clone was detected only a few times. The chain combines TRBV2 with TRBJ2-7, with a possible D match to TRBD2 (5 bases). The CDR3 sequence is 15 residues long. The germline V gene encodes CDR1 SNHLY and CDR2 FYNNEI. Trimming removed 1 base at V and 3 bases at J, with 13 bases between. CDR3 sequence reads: CASSEGESTLYEQYF. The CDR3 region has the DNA TGTGCCAGCAGTGAAGGGGAGAGTACCCTCTACGAGCAGTACTTC. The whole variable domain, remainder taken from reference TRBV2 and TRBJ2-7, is EPEVTQTPSHQVTQMGQEVILRCVPISNHLYFYWYRQILGQKVEFLVSFYNNEISEKSEIFDDQFSVERPDGSNFTLKIRSTKLEDSAMYFCASSEGESTLYEQYFGPGTRLTVT.